The 17 T cell receptor beta chains below all came from one sample that was sequenced in a study of T cell responses to AZD1222 COVID-19 vaccine. Sequencing used immunoSEQ multiplex PCR; TCRdb keeps in-frame clones, though not all of them. The sample holds about 120,000 clones, approximately 90% seen once. The sequenced sample was peripheral blood, obtained 28 days after the second AZD1222 dose. All receptors derive from an adult who received the AZD1222 COVID-19 vaccine.

This rearrangement joins TRBV5-4 to TRBJ1-6; D not certain. The CDR3 consists of 14 residues. The V and J ends lost 0 bases and 7 bases respectively, with 8 bases between them. CDR1 is SGHNT and CDR2 is YYREEE in the germline V gene (reference sequence). The CDR3 loop is CASSLALGNSPLHF. The CDR3 DNA reads TGTGCCAGCAGCTTGGCCCTGGGGAATTCACCCCTCCACTTT.

This clone was observed once. The chain is built from TRBV28 and TRBJ1-1; D is possibly TRBD1 (5 bases). V was clipped by 2 bases and J by 0 bases, with 7 bases between them. The CDR3 sequence is 14 residues long. Germline CDR1 reads MDHEN; CDR2 reads SYDVKM. The CDR3 sequence: CASSLGGMNTEAFF. The CDR3 coding sequence is TGTGCCAGCAGTTTAGGGGGAATGAACACTGAAGCTTTCTTT.

J is TRBJ2-1 and V is TRBV27; D uncertain. The CDR3 runs to 13 residues. Germline CDR1 MNHEY, CDR2 SMNVEV (reference sequence). With 5 bases removed from V and 5 bases from J, the gap between germline ends came to 10 bases. The CDR3 loop reads CASSHGPNNEQFF. In DNA form, the CDR3 reads TGTGCCAGCAGTCATGGACCAAACAATGAGCAGTTCTTC.

The chain combines TRBV6-6 with TRBJ2-2; no definite D call. This CDR3 spans 15 amino acids. The germline CDR1 and CDR2 sequences are MNHNY and SVGAGI (reference sequence). V was pared by 6 bases and J by 5 bases, with 16 bases between. CDR3 in DNA: TGTGCCAGCAGCTTACATCGGACCGATACCGGGGAGCTGTTTTTT. Its translation is CASSLHRTDTGELFF.

The chain recombines TRBV5-1 with TRBJ1-4, with D maybe TRBD1 (5 bases). Between the trimmed V and J ends, which lost 0 bases and 8 bases, there was a span of 17 bases. The CDR3 consists of 16 residues. Germline lookup yields CDR1 SGHRS and CDR2 YFSETQ. The CDR3 sequence: CASSLVPAGDWEKLFF. The CDR3 nucleotides are TGCGCCAGCAGCTTGGTCCCCGCGGGGGATTGGGAAAAACTGTTTTTT.

The chain carries TRBV29-1 and TRBJ2-7, with TRBD1 matching over 7 bases. The CDR3 contains 13 residues. In germline, CDR1 is SQVTM, CDR2 ANQGSEA. J gave up 1 base and V 4 bases, and 4 bases lay outside the gene matches. The CDR3 protein is CSVGEGQSYEQYF. In DNA, the CDR3 is TGCAGCGTTGGAGAGGGACAGTCCTACGAGCAGTACTTC.

The rearrangement links TRBV5-5 to TRBJ2-1, with D possibly TRBD2 on 5 matching bases. This CDR3 region has 13 residues. Trimming shortened V by 0 bases and J by 10 bases, and 11 bases separated the two germline ends. Germline CDR1 and CDR2: SGHKS and YYEKEE (reference sequence). The CDR3 nucleotides are TGTGCCAGCAGCTTGGAAGGAGGAGGCGAGCAGTTCTTC. It codes for CASSLEGGGEQFF.

The chain joins TRBV5-4 to TRBJ2-5; 9 nucleotides align to TRBD2. Germline V gene data show CDR1 as SGHNT and CDR2 as YYREEE (reference sequence). Germline trimming cut 4 bases from V and 1 base from J; bases unmatched to any gene: 8. This CDR3 has 16 residues. CDR3 region: CASSQKREALQETQYF. CDR3 DNA sequence: TGTGCCAGCAGCCAGAAGCGGGAGGCCCTCCAAGAGACCCAGTACTTC.

The gene calls are TRBV28 and TRBJ1-5; TRBD1 matches at 7 bases. V shed 6 bases, J shed 6 bases, and the junction held 14 bases outside the gene matches. There are 16 residues in the CDR3. Germline-derived CDR1 and CDR2 are MDHEN and SYDVKM. The CDR3 bases are TGTGCCAGCAGGCCCATGCCCTGGACAGGAGGTCAGCCCCAGCATTTT. Translating gives CASRPMPWTGGQPQHF.

The CDR3 DNA is TGTGCCACGGGACAGGGGCCCTACGAGCAGTACTTC. This sequence encodes CATGQGPYEQYF. The rearrangement links TRBV30 to TRBJ2-7; 10 nucleotides match TRBD1. The V gene's germline CDR1 is GTSNPN and CDR2 SVGIG (reference sequence). With V trimmed by 8 bases and J by 2 bases, 3 bases remained unmatched. The CDR3 loop spans 12 amino acids.

The sample holds one count of this clone. The chain recombines TRBV19 with TRBJ1-2; 10 positions agree with TRBD1. CDR1 is LNHDA and CDR2 is SQIVND in the germline V gene (reference sequence). This CDR3 is built from 19 residues. V shed 1 base, J shed 4 bases, and the junction held 15 bases outside the gene matches. Here the CDR3 DNA reads TGTGCCAGTAGTATAGGACGAAGGGGGACAGGGGTACGGTTCTATGGCTACACCTTC. Translation: CASSIGRRGTGVRFYGYTF.

The gene calls are TRBV27 and TRBJ2-7, with D perhaps matching TRBD2 (5 bases). V gave up 5 bases and J gave up 2 bases, with 19 bases separating them. The CDR3 runs to 16 residues. In germline, CDR1 is MNHEY, CDR2 SMNVEV (reference sequence). The CDR3 region has the DNA TGTGCCAGCAGTCCGGAACGGCCTCCGAGGGCCTACGAGCAGTACTTC. This translates into CASSPERPPRAYEQYF.

The chain couples TRBV5-1 to TRBJ1-4, with D possibly matching TRBD1 (6 bases). This CDR3 has 14 residues. The V and J ends lost 2 bases and 7 bases respectively, with 12 bases between them. The germline V gene encodes CDR1 SGHRS and CDR2 YFSETQ. The CDR3 DNA reads as TGCGCCAGCAGCTTCGGGGGGCTCCCTGAAAAACTGTTTTTT. Translation gives CASSFGGLPEKLFF.

V gene TRBV10-3 combines with J gene TRBJ2-2; 7 bases line up with TRBD1. This CDR3 region has 17 residues. CDR1 and CDR2 (germline): ENHRY, SYGVKD. J gave up 1 base and V 9 bases, and 14 bases lay outside the gene matches. CDR3 amino acids: CAISLTGQSKNTGELFF. Written as DNA, the CDR3 is TGTGCCATTAGTTTGACGGGACAGTCGAAGAACACCGGGGAGCTGTTTTTT.

This rearrangement joins TRBV3-1 (or the pseudogene TRBV3-2) to TRBJ1-1; D might be TRBD1 (6 bases). Germline assignment: CDR1 LGHDT and CDR2 YNNKEL (reference sequence). This CDR3 region has 14 residues. V was clipped by 0 bases and J by 7 bases, with 12 bases between them. The CDR3 is CASSQDATGFEAFF. The CDR3 bases are TGTGCCAGCAGCCAAGATGCCACAGGGTTTGAAGCTTTCTTT.

The rearrangement uses TRBV12-1 and TRBJ2-1. TRBV12-1 is tagged as a pseudogene. The CDR3 has 17 residues. Written as DNA, the CDR3 is TGTGCCAGCAGCTTTGGTCGGGGCCTGGGCTCCTACAATGAGCAGTTCTTC. Translation gives CASSFGRGLGSYNEQFF.

This rearrangement joins TRBV15 to TRBJ1-6; TRBD1 might be the D (5 bases). With 8 bases removed from V and 10 bases from J, the gap between germline ends came to 15 bases. In germline, CDR1 is LNHNV, CDR2 YYDKDF (reference sequence). The CDR3 extends over 13 amino acids. CDR3 residues: CATATGTNSPLHF. The DNA for the CDR3 is TGTGCCACCGCGACCGGGACCAACTCACCCCTCCACTTT.